These T cell receptor beta chains were read from a single sample in a study of blood T cell repertoires in COVID-19. The protocol was immunoSEQ multiplex PCR, while the TCRdb copy is restricted to in-frame clones and leaves out a portion. The table lists tens of thousands of clones, more than 70% of them singletons. Input material: peripheral blood. The receptor source for this set is a man aged 65 to 85 with active or convalescent COVID-19. The CDR3 runs from the conserved cysteine through the conserved F or W. The D gene is left open where the match is weak. Clone sizes are given selectively: once, few, many, or a class where the clone is expanded.

J	D	V	size	DNA	CDR3
TRBJ2-5	NA	TRBV4-1	few	TGCGCCAGCAGCCAAGACATCCGGAGCCAAGAGACCCAGTACTTC	CASSQDIRSQETQYF
TRBJ1-6	NA	TRBV7-9	NA	TGTGCCAGCAGCTTAGGACACCAAATTTCGTTT	CASSLGHQISF
TRBJ1-4	NA	TRBV7-8	NA	TGTGCCAGCGGGTATCGACCGACAGTCAGTGAAAAACTGTTTTTT	CASGYRPTVSEKLFF
TRBJ1-2	NA	TRBV29-1	many	TGCAGCGTTGATCTAGGCTACACCTTC	CSVDLGYTF
TRBJ2-5	TRBD1	TRBV7-2	few	TGTGCCAGCAGCTCTGGACAGGGGGCGACGGCGACCCAGTACTTC	CASSSGQGATATQYF
TRBJ1-1	NA	TRBV11-3	NA	TGTGCCAGCAGCTTTGGTGACGGGAGGAACACTGAAGCTTTCTTT	CASSFGDGRNTEAFF
TRBJ1-5	NA	TRBV6-5	NA	TGTGCCAGTCAGAAAGGGGTTGATCAGCCCCAGCATTTT	CASQKGVDQPQHF
TRBJ1-6	NA	TRBV2	NA	TGTGCCAGCAGTGACGGGAACTATAATTCACCCCTCCACTTT	CASSDGNYNSPLHF
TRBJ1-2	NA	TRBV2	NA	TGTGCCAGCAGACGCACAGGGCTCTCTGGCTACACCTTC	CASRRTGLSGYTF
TRBJ1-5	NA	TRBV19	NA	TGTGCCAGTTCTCCCCGGGGGAGCATCAATCAGCCCCAGCATTTT	CASSPRGSINQPQHF
TRBJ2-3	TRBD2	TRBV5-1	NA	TGCGCCAGCAGCTTGGAGGGGCGTGCGGGGGGCACAGATACGCAGTATTTT	CASSLEGRAGGTDTQYF
TRBJ1-2	NA	TRBV7-9	NA	TGTGCCAGCAGCATGGCTTCCGGAGTGACTATCTATGGCTACACCTTC	CASSMASGVTIYGYTF
TRBJ2-3	NA	TRBV6-4	once	TGTGCCAGCAGTGGGGGAGCTTGGGGAGATACGCAGTATTTT	CASSGGAWGDTQYF
TRBJ2-5	TRBD2	TRBV5-4	NA	TGTGCCAGCAGCTGGGGGACTAGCCTGGAGACCCAGTACTTC	CASSWGTSLETQYF
TRBJ2-2	TRBD2	TRBV7-3	NA	TGTGCCAGCAGCTTAAAGGGCACTAGCGGGTCCGGGGAGCTGTTTTTT	CASSLKGTSGSGELFF
TRBJ2-3	NA	TRBV24-1	NA	TGTGCCACCAGTGATGAGGACAGCGTCGAGGATACGCAGTATTTT	CATSDEDSVEDTQYF